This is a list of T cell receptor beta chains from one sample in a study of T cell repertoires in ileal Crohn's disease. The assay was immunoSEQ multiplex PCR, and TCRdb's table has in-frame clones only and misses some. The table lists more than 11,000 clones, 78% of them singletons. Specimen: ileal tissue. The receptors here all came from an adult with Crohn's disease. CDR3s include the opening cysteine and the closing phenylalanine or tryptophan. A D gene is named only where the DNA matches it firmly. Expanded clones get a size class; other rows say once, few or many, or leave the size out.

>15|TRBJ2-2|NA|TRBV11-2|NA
TGTGCCAGCAAGCCAGGGCGAAGAAACACCGGGGAGCTGTTTTTT
CASKPGRRNTGELFF
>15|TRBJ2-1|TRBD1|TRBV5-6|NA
TGTGCCAGCAGCGAAACAGGGGGCTCCTACAATGAGCAGTTCTTC
CASSETGGSYNEQFF
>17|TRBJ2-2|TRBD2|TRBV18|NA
TGTGCCAGCTCACCCGTCACGGGACTAGCGAACACCGGGGAGCTGTTTTTT
CASSPVTGLANTGELFF
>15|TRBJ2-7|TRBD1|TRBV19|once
TGTGCCAGTAGCATCAACGCAGGGGGAACCTACGAGCAGTACTTC
CASSINAGGTYEQYF
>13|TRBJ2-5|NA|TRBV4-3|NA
TGCGCCAGCAGCCAAGTTGGGAGGGAGACCCAGTACTTC
CASSQVGRETQYF
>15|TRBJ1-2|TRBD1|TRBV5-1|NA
TGCGCCAGCAGCTTGGGGGACAGACCTAACTATGGCTACACCTTC
CASSLGDRPNYGYTF
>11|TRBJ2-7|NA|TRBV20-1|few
TGCAGTGCTAGAGTAGGGGTCGAGCAGTACTTC
CSARVGVEQYF
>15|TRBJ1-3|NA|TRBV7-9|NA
TGTGCCAGCAGACGGACTGATTACTCTGGAAACACCATATATTTT
CASRRTDYSGNTIYF
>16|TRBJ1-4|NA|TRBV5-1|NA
TGCGCCAGCAGCTTAAGCCAGCTAGCAACTAATGAAAAACTGTTTTTT
CASSLSQLATNEKLFF
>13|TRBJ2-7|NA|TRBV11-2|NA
TGTGCCAGCAGCTTCCACAGGGACTACGAGCAGTACTTC
CASSFHRDYEQYF
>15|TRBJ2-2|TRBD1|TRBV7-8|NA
TGTGCCAGCATAGCACAGGGGGTGAACACCGGGGAGCTGTTTTTT
CASIAQGVNTGELFF
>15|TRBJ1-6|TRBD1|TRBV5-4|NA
TGTGCCAGCAGCAGGGGACAGGGCGGAAATTCACCCCTCCACTTT
CASSRGQGGNSPLHF
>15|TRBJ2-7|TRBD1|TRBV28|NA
TGTGCCAGCAGGGGGACAGGGGTGGGGACATACGAGCAGTACTTC
CASRGTGVGTYEQYF
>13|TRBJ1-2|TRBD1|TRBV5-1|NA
TGCGCCAGCAGCCCACAGGGGGCGGTCGGCTACACCTTC
CASSPQGAVGYTF
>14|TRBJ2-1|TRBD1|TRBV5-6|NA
TGTGCCAGCAGCTTGACAGGGGGCGGTTTCGAGCAGTTCTTC
CASSLTGGGFEQFF
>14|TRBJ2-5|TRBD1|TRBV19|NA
TGTGCCAGCGCGGGACAGGGTGTTTGGGAGACCCAGTACTTC
CASAGQGVWETQYF